The TCR beta chain described here comes from a study of shared clonotypes between healthy human individuals (dated by TCRdb to the early 2020s). At the level of the whole study: A few men and a couple of women, aged 18 to 49 years, made up the cohort. Per donor, three plates each were used for CD4 naive and CD4 memory, two for CD8 naive, and one for CD8 memory. To estimate repertoire size and how much clonotypes are shared between individuals, the study performed deep sequencing of blood TCR repertoires from a few healthy adults. To increase sequencing depth and limit assay-specific biases, different laboratories used diverse techniques to prepare libraries and sequence TCR repertoires. Between about 0.9 and 8.9 billion PBMCs per donor were obtained by leukapheresis.

According to the germline V gene, CDR1 reads SGHRS and CDR2 reads YFSETQ. V is pruned by 1 base and J by 7 bases, leaving 14 bases of the junction without a gene match. There are 18 amino acids in the CDR3, from cysteine to phenylalanine inclusive. The DNA shown is the 54-base CDR3, in frame from base 1. Details on this clone: Its antigen is unknown. No much larger clonotype is one base removed from it; base qualities were not supplied.

CD8 naive samples were obtained by positive selection for CCR7 among CD45RO-negative cells, yielding a CD45RA+CCR7+ population from which TemRA cells were excluded. Healthy HIV-negative adults with no recently reported acute infections or vaccinations were included as donors. Every donor was a Caucasian adult living in Nashville, Tennessee, USA. Blood was obtained by leukapheresis, after which PBMCs were separated by Ficoll-Histopaque density gradient centrifugation and cryopreserved in liquid nitrogen vapor phase. Analytical flow cytometry was used to check the purity and quantity of each magnetically sorted T cell population. Genomic DNA was isolated from each sorted fraction and quantified by UV absorbance on a Nanodrop 2000c. TCR CDR3 regions were amplified from genomic DNA by multiplex PCR using the deep immunoSEQ assay. Extracted genomic DNA from each cell subset was distributed evenly across all wells of several immunoSEQ 96-well plates, and each plate was treated as a replicate. For sorted subsets, roughly 0.2 ug genomic DNA, equal to some 30,000 T cell genomes, was loaded into each replicate PCR. The purified libraries were quantified using a Qubit 3.0 fluorometer, sized with a Bioanalyzer 2100, and then quantified again using the KAPA Library Quantification kit. Each immunoSEQ 96-well plate was sequenced on its own single-read 150-cycle Illumina NextSeq 550 flow cell. The authors processed their data as follows. Because only junctional sequences without quality scores were contained in the immunoSEQ output, filtering matching that applied to full-length reads could not be performed. To assign V/J genes and CDR3, sequences were annotated using PyIR, a Python wrapper for IgBLAST v1.9, with IMGT germline references. Reads were filtered out if the reads had weak V/J assignments (E-value above 1e-6), no CDR3, stop codons, out-of-frame junctions, or ambiguous translated residues. A V3J clonotype was defined by an identical inferred V gene, J gene, and CDR3 amino acid sequence. Percentage overlap between repertoires was calculated by dividing the number of shared unique clonotypes by the size of the smaller repertoire. Three approaches were used to assess repertoire richness: RTK rarefaction, the Chao1 estimator, and Recon v2.1 estimates of unobserved clonotypes. Generation probabilities were computed with OLGA for all TCRbeta clonotypes obtained by the gDNA method from a few donors. TCRdb carries this immuneACCESS record with in-frame sequences only. Its versions omit some clonotypes, under half of them owing to an unresolved V gene in the studies checked, with the rest unexplained. V, J and clone size are those of that table, while D and trimming were read from the DNA. For this sample there are some 630,000 clones; approximately 96% appear just once. Clones ranked in the top ten supply less than 0.12% of the sample.

General findings and caveats noted by the study authors: Rarefaction of sorted-subset datasets indicated incomplete sequencing despite the large sequencing depth. Higher generation probabilities were observed for clonotypes shared by all four sorted-subset donors than for non-shared clonotypes. Pairwise subsampling indicated that sequencing depth was expected to affect the degree of clonotype sharing among donors. Sampling was limited to blood, and TCR repertoires in tissue likely differ from TCR repertoires in blood. About 5% of naive CD4, around 4% of naive CD8, approximately 2.2% of memory CD4, and around 0.4% of memory CD8 clonotypes were shared across several donors. Because the study included a small number of donors, the genetic and exposure-history diversity represented was limited. Naive subsets generally had larger estimated clonotype richness than memory subsets did.

This receptor was identified in a woman aged 30 to 39 in good health. The sequenced sample consisted of naive CD8+ T cells sorted from blood. What this sample's cell subset or site label stands for: CD45RA+CCR7+. The chain joins TRBV5-1 to TRBJ2-1; 10 bases in the junction line up with TRBD2. CDR3 region: CASSLYLPAGGPGNEQFF. The DNA sequence follows: TGCGCCAGCAGCTTGTACCTCCCAGCGGGAGGGCCTGGGAATGAGCAGTTCTTC. The variable domain in full, with residues beyond the CDR3 obtained from the reference TRBV5-1 and TRBJ2-1 genes, is KAGVTQTPRYLIKTRGQQVTLSCSPISGHRSVSWYQQTPGQGLQFLFEYFSETQRNKGNFPGRFSGRQFSNSRSEMNVSTLELGDSALYLCASSLYLPAGGPGNEQFFGPGTRLTVL.